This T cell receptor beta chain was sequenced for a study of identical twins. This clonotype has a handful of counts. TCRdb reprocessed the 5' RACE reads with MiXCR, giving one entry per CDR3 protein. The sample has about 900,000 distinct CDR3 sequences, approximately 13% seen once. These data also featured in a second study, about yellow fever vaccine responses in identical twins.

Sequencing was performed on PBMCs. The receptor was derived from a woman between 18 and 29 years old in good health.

The CDR3 loop reads CASSPGTGSLYGYTF. The CDR3 nucleotides read TGTGCCAGCAGTCCCGGGACAGGGAGCCTTTATGGCTACACCTTC. The chain links TRBV25-1 to TRBJ1-2; TRBD1 agrees at 9 bases. Unmatched junction bases numbered 9, after V lost 5 bases and J lost 5 bases. The V gene's germline CDR1 is MGHDK and CDR2 SYGVNS. CDR3 length equals 15 residues.